This T cell receptor (beta chain) was sequenced during a study of blood T cell repertoires in COVID-19. Only in-frame clones appear in the TCRdb table, and some are missing; sequencing was by immunoSEQ multiplex PCR. The table lists hundreds of thousands of clones, roughly 90% of them singletons. The germline V and J ends were trimmed by 3 bases and 5 bases, with 8 bases remaining between them. The CDR3 has 12 residues. Per germline, CDR1 SNHLY and CDR2 FYNNEI. Grouping used clinical history reported by participants in a survey and questionnaire. Specimen: PBMCs or T cells enriched from blood (not recorded which). This receptor was identified in a woman aged 50 to 65 in a cohort exposed to, infected with or recovered from COVID-19 (not recorded which). V gene TRBV2 combines with J gene TRBJ2-7, with TRBD1 as a possible D gene (5 bases). CDR3 amino acids: CASSDRAHEQYF. For the CDR3, the DNA is TGTGCCAGCAGTGACAGGGCCCACGAGCAGTACTTC.